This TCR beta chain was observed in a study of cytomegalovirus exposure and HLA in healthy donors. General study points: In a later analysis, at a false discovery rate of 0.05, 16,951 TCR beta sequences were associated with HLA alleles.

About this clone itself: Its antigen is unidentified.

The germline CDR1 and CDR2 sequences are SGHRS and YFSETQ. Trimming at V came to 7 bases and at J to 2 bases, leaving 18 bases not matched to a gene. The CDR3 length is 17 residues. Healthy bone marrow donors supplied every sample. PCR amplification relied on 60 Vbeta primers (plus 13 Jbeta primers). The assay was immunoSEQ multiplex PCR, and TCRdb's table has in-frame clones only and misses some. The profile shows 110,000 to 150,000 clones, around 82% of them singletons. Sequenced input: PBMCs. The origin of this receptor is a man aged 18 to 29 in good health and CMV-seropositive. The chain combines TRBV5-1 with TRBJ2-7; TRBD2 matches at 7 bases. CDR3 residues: CASGHNREGAGTYEQYF. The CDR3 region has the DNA TGCGCCAGCGGTCACAATAGGGAGGGAGCGGGGACCTACGAGCAGTACTTC.